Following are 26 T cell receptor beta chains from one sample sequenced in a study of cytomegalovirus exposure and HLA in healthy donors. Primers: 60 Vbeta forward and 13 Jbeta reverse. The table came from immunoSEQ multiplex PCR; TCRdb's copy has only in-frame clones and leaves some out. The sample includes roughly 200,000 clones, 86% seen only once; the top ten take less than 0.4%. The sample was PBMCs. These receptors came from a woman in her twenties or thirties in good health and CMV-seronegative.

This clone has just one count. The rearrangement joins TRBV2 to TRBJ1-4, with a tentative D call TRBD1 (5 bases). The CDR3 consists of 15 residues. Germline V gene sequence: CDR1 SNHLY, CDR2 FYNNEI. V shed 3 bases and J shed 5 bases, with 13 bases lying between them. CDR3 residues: CASSEFQGGNEKLFF. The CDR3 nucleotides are TGTGCCAGCAGTGAGTTTCAGGGAGGAAATGAAAAACTGTTTTTT.

Here the CDR3 DNA reads TGTGCCAGCAGCTTAAATCCCAGGTCCGATTCTGGGGCCAACGTCCTGACTTTC. It translates to CASSLNPRSDSGANVLTF. The rearrangement uses TRBV11-2 and TRBJ2-6; D not resolved. V lost 2 bases, J lost 1 base, and 15 bases lay in between. CDR1 is SGHAT, CDR2 FQNNGV, per germline. CDR3 length equals 18 residues.

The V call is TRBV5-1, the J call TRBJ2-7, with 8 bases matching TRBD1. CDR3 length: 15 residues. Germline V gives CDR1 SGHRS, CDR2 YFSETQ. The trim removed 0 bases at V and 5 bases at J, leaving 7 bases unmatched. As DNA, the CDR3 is TGCGCCAGCAGCTTGGCGGGACAGGTATTTCACGAGCAGTACTTC. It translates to CASSLAGQVFHEQYF. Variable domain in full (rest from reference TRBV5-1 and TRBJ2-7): KAGVTQTPRYLIKTRGQQVTLSCSPISGHRSVSWYQQTPGQGLQFLFEYFSETQRNKGNFPGRFSGRQFSNSRSEMNVSTLELGDSALYLCASSLAGQVFHEQYFGPGTRLTVT.

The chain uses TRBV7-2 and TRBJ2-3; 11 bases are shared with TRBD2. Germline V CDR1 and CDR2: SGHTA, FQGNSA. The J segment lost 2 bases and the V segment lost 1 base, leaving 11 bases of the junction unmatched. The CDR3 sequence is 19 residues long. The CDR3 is CASSLVFISGGVNTDTQYF. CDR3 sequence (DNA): TGTGCCAGCAGCTTAGTTTTCATTAGCGGGGGGGTCAACACAGATACGCAGTATTTT.

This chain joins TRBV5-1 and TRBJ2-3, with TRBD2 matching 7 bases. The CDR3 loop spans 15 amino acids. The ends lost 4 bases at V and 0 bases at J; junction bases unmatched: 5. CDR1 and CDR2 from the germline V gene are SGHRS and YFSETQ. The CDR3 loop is CASSPTSVSTDTQYF. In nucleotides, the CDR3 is TGCGCCAGCAGCCCAACTAGCGTCAGCACAGATACGCAGTATTTT.

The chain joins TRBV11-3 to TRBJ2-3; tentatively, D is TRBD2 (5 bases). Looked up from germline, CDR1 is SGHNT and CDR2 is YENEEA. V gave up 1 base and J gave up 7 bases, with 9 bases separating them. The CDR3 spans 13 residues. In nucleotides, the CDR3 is TGTGCCAGCAGCTTAGCCGGACTTAATACGCAGTATTTT. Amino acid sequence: CASSLAGLNTQYF.

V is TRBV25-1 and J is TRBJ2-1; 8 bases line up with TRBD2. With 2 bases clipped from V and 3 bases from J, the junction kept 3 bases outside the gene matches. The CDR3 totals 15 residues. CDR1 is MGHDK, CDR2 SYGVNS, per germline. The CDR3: CASSEAGGNYNEQFF. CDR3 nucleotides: TGTGCCAGCAGTGAAGCGGGAGGTAACTACAATGAGCAGTTCTTC.

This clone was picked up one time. Here the CDR3 DNA reads TGTGCCAGCAGCGTAGAGTGGTCCAGCGAGCAGTACTTC. As protein: CASSVEWSSEQYF. This chain connects TRBV9 to TRBJ2-7; D remains unclear. This CDR3 has 13 residues. The V end lost 0 bases, the J end lost 6 bases, and 10 bases lay between the germline ends. The germline CDR1 and CDR2 sequences are SGDLS and YYNGEE.

In DNA, the CDR3 is TGTGCCATCGAGGATGAGCGTCCGGGACAAGAGACCCAGTACTTC. It encodes CAIEDERPGQETQYF. The rearrangement uses TRBV7-9 and TRBJ2-5; a weak D match, TRBD2 (5 bases). Trimming took 10 bases from V and 2 from J, leaving 20 bases between them. The length of the CDR3 is 15 residues. From germline, CDR1 is SEHNR and CDR2 FQNEAQ (reference sequence).

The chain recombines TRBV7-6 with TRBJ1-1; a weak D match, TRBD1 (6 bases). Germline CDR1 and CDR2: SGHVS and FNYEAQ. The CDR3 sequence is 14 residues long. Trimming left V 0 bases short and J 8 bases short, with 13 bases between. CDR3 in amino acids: CASSLAPGAYEAFF. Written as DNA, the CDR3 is TGTGCCAGCAGCTTAGCGCCAGGGGCCTACGAAGCTTTCTTT. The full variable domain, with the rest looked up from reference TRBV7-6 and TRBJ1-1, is GAGVSQSPRYKVTKRGQDVALRCDPISGHVSLYWYRQALGQGPEFLTYFNYEAQQDKSGLPNDRFSAERPEGSISTLTIQRTEQRDSAMYRCASSLAPGAYEAFFGQGTRLTVV.

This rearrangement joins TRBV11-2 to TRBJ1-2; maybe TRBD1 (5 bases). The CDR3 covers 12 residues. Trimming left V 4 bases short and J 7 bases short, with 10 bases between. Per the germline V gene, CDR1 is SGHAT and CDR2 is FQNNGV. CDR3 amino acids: CASSSQTVGYTF. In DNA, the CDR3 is TGTGCCAGCAGCTCGCAGACAGTTGGCTACACCTTC.

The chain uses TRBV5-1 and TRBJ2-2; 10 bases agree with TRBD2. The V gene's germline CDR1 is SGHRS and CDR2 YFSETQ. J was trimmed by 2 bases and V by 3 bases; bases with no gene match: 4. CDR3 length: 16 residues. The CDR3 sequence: CASSWTSGTNTGELFF. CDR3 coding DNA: TGCGCCAGCAGCTGGACTAGCGGTACCAACACCGGGGAGCTGTTTTTT. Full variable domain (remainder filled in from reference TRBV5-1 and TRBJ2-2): KAGVTQTPRYLIKTRGQQVTLSCSPISGHRSVSWYQQTPGQGLQFLFEYFSETQRNKGNFPGRFSGRQFSNSRSEMNVSTLELGDSALYLCASSWTSGTNTGELFFGEGSRLTVL.

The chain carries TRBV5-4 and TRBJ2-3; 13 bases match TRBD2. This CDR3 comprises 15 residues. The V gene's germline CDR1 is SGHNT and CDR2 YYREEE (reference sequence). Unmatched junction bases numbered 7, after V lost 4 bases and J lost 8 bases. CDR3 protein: CASSPWTSGGGTQYF. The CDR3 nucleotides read TGTGCCAGCAGCCCCTGGACTAGCGGGGGCGGTACGCAGTATTTT.

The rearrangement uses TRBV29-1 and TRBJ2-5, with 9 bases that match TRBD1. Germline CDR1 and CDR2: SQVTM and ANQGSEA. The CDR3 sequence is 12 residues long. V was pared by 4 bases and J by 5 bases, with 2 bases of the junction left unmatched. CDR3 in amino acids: CSVATGGETQYF. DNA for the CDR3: TGCAGCGTTGCGACAGGGGGGGAGACCCAGTACTTC. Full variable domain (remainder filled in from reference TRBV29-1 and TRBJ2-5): SAVISQKPSRDICQRGTSLTIQCQVDSQVTMMFWYRQQPGQSLTLIATANQGSEATYESGFVIDKFPISRPNLTFSTLTVSNMSPEDSSIYLCSVATGGETQYFGPGTRLLVL.

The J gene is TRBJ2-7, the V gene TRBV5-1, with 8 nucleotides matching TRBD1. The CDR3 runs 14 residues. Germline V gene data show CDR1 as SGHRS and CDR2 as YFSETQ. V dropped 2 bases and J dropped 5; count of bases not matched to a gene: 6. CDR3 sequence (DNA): TGCGCCAGCAGCTTCTCAGGGGGCATCGACGAGCAGTACTTC. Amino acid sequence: CASSFSGGIDEQYF.

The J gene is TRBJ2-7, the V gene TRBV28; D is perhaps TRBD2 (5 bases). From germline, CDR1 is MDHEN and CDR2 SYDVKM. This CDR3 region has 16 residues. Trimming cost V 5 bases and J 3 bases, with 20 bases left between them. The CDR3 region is CASSPWRTPPFYEQYF. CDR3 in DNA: TGTGCCAGCAGTCCTTGGAGGACCCCACCATTCTACGAGCAGTACTTC. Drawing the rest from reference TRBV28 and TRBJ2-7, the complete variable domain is DVKVTQSSRYLVKRTGEKVFLECVQDMDHENMFWYRQDPGLGLRLIYFSYDVKMKEKGDIPEGYSVSREKKERFSLILESASTNQTSMYLCASSPWRTPPFYEQYFGPGTRLTVT.

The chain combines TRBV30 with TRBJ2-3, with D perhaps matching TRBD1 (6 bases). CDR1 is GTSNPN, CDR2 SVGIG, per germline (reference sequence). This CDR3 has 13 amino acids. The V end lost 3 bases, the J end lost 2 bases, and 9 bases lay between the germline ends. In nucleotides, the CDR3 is TGTGCCTGGAGACAGGGTAACACAGATACGCAGTATTTT. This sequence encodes CAWRQGNTDTQYF.

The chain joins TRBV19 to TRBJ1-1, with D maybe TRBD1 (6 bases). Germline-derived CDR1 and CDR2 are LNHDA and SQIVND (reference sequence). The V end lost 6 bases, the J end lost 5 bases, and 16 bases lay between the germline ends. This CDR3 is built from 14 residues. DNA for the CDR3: TGTGCCAGTAGACCACAGGGAGATATAACTGAAGCTTTCTTT. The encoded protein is CASRPQGDITEAFF.

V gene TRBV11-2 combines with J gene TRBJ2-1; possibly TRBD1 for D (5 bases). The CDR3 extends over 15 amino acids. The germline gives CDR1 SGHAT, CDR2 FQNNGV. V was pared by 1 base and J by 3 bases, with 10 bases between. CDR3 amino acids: CASSLVRGLYNEQFF. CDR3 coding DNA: TGTGCCAGCAGCTTAGTTAGGGGCCTCTACAATGAGCAGTTCTTC.

CDR3 residues: CASSASQGQPQHF. CDR3 DNA sequence: TGTGCCAGCAGTGCAAGTCAGGGGCAGCCCCAGCATTTT. The chain joins TRBV6-1 to TRBJ1-5, with D possibly matching TRBD1 (6 bases). Deletions cut 4 bases from V and 7 bases from J, with 11 bases between. The CDR3 spans 13 residues. Per the germline V gene, CDR1 is MNHNS and CDR2 is SASEGT.

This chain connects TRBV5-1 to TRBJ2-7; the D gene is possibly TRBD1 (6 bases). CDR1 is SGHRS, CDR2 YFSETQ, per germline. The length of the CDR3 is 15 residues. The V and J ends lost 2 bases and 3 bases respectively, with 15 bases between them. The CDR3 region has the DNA TGCGCCAGCAGCTTTGGCCGGGCACAGGGCTACGAGCAGTACTTC. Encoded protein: CASSFGRAQGYEQYF.

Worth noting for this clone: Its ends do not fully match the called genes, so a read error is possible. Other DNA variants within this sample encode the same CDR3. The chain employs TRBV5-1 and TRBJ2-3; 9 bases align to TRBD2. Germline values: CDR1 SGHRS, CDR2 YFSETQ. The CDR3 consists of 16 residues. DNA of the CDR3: TGCGCCAGCAGCTTGGCGGCGCGGGGGGGCGGAGATACGCAATATTTT. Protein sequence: CASSLAARGGGDTQYF.

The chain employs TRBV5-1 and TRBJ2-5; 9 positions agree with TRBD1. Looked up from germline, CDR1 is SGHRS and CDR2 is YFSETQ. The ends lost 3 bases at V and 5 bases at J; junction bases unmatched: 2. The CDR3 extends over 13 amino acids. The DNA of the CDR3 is TGCGCCAGCAGCTCCGGGACAGGGGAGACCCAGTACTTC. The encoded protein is CASSSGTGETQYF.

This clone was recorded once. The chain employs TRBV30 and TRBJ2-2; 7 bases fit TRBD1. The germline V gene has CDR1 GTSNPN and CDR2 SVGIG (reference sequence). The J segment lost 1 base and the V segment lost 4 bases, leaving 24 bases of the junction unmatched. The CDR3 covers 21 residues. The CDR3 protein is CAWMSGTDGRGICLNTGELFF. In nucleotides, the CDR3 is TGTGCCTGGATGAGCGGCACCGATGGCAGGGGGATTTGCTTGAACACCGGGGAGCTGTTTTTT. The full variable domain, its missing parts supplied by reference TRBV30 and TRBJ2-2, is SQTIHQWPATLVQPVGSPLSLECTVEGTSNPNLYWYRQAAGRGLQLLFYSVGIGQISSEVPQNLSASRPQDRQFILSSKKLLLSDSGFYLCAWMSGTDGRGICLNTGELFFGEGSRLTVL.

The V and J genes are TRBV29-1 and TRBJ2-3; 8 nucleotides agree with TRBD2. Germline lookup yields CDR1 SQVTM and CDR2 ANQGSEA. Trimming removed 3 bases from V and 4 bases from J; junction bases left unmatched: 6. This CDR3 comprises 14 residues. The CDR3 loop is CSVDGRGAPDTQYF. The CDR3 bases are TGCAGCGTTGACGGGCGGGGGGCCCCAGATACGCAGTATTTT.

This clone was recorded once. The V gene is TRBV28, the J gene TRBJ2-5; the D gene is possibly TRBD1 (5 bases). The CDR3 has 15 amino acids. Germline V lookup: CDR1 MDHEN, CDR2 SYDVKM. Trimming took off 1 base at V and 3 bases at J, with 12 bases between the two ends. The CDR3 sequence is CASSLFGHGKETQYF. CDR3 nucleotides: TGTGCCAGCAGTTTATTTGGACATGGGAAAGAGACCCAGTACTTC.